This TCR beta chain came from a study of T cell repertoires in cytomegalovirus infection. As for the study in general: Public TCR beta signature analysis indicated the presence of both CMV infection and matching HLA type.

TCRdb fed the reads into MiXCR, producing one record per CDR3 protein. The data show roughly 100,000 distinct CDR3 sequences, with more than 15% seen just once and about 7.3% held by the top ten. With regard to this clonotype: The antigen is unknown.

Study observations and caveats: Summed frequency of shared TCR beta families picked out CMV carriers who also had the relevant HLA. It was HLA-C-restricted CMV-specific TCR beta clonotypes that dominated the response ex vivo.

Trimming cost V 8 bases and J 8 bases, with 25 bases left between them. Germline V gene lookup returns CDR1 SNHLY and CDR2 FYNNEI. The CDR3 is made up of 16 amino acids. The TCR originated in a human donor in good health (CMV status not recorded). Some clones in this sample may be carry-over from other donors' samples. Sequenced sample: PBMCs. The chain uses TRBV2 and TRBJ2-1, with D perhaps matching TRBD2 (5 bases). The DNA of the CDR3 is TGTGCCAGCGATCCGGGCTCTACCTTCGGGAACGATGAGCAGTTCTTC. Protein sequence: CASDPGSTFGNDEQFF. Complete variable domain (other parts from reference TRBV2 and TRBJ2-1): EPEVTQTPSHQVTQMGQEVILRCVPISNHLYFYWYRQILGQKVEFLVSFYNNEISEKSEIFDDQFSVERPDGSNFTLKIRSTKLEDSAMYFCASDPGSTFGNDEQFFGPGTRLTVL.